This TCR beta chain stems from a study of blood T cell repertoires in COVID-19. The V and J ends lost 6 bases and 1 base respectively, with 9 bases between them. CDR1 MNHEY and CDR2 SVGAGI come from the germline V gene. The CDR3 sequence is 13 residues long. Sequenced by immunoSEQ multiplex PCR; TCRdb stores in-frame clones only, minus some. In the table there are 150,000 to 200,000 clones, roughly four fifths of which are singletons. The source is a man aged 55 to 70 with active or convalescent COVID-19. The sample comprised peripheral blood. The V gene is TRBV6-5, the J gene TRBJ1-1; tentatively, D is TRBD1 (5 bases). CDR3 loop: CASRAGQNTEAFF. The CDR3, as DNA: TGTGCCAGCAGGGCTGGACAGAACACTGAAGCTTTCTTT.